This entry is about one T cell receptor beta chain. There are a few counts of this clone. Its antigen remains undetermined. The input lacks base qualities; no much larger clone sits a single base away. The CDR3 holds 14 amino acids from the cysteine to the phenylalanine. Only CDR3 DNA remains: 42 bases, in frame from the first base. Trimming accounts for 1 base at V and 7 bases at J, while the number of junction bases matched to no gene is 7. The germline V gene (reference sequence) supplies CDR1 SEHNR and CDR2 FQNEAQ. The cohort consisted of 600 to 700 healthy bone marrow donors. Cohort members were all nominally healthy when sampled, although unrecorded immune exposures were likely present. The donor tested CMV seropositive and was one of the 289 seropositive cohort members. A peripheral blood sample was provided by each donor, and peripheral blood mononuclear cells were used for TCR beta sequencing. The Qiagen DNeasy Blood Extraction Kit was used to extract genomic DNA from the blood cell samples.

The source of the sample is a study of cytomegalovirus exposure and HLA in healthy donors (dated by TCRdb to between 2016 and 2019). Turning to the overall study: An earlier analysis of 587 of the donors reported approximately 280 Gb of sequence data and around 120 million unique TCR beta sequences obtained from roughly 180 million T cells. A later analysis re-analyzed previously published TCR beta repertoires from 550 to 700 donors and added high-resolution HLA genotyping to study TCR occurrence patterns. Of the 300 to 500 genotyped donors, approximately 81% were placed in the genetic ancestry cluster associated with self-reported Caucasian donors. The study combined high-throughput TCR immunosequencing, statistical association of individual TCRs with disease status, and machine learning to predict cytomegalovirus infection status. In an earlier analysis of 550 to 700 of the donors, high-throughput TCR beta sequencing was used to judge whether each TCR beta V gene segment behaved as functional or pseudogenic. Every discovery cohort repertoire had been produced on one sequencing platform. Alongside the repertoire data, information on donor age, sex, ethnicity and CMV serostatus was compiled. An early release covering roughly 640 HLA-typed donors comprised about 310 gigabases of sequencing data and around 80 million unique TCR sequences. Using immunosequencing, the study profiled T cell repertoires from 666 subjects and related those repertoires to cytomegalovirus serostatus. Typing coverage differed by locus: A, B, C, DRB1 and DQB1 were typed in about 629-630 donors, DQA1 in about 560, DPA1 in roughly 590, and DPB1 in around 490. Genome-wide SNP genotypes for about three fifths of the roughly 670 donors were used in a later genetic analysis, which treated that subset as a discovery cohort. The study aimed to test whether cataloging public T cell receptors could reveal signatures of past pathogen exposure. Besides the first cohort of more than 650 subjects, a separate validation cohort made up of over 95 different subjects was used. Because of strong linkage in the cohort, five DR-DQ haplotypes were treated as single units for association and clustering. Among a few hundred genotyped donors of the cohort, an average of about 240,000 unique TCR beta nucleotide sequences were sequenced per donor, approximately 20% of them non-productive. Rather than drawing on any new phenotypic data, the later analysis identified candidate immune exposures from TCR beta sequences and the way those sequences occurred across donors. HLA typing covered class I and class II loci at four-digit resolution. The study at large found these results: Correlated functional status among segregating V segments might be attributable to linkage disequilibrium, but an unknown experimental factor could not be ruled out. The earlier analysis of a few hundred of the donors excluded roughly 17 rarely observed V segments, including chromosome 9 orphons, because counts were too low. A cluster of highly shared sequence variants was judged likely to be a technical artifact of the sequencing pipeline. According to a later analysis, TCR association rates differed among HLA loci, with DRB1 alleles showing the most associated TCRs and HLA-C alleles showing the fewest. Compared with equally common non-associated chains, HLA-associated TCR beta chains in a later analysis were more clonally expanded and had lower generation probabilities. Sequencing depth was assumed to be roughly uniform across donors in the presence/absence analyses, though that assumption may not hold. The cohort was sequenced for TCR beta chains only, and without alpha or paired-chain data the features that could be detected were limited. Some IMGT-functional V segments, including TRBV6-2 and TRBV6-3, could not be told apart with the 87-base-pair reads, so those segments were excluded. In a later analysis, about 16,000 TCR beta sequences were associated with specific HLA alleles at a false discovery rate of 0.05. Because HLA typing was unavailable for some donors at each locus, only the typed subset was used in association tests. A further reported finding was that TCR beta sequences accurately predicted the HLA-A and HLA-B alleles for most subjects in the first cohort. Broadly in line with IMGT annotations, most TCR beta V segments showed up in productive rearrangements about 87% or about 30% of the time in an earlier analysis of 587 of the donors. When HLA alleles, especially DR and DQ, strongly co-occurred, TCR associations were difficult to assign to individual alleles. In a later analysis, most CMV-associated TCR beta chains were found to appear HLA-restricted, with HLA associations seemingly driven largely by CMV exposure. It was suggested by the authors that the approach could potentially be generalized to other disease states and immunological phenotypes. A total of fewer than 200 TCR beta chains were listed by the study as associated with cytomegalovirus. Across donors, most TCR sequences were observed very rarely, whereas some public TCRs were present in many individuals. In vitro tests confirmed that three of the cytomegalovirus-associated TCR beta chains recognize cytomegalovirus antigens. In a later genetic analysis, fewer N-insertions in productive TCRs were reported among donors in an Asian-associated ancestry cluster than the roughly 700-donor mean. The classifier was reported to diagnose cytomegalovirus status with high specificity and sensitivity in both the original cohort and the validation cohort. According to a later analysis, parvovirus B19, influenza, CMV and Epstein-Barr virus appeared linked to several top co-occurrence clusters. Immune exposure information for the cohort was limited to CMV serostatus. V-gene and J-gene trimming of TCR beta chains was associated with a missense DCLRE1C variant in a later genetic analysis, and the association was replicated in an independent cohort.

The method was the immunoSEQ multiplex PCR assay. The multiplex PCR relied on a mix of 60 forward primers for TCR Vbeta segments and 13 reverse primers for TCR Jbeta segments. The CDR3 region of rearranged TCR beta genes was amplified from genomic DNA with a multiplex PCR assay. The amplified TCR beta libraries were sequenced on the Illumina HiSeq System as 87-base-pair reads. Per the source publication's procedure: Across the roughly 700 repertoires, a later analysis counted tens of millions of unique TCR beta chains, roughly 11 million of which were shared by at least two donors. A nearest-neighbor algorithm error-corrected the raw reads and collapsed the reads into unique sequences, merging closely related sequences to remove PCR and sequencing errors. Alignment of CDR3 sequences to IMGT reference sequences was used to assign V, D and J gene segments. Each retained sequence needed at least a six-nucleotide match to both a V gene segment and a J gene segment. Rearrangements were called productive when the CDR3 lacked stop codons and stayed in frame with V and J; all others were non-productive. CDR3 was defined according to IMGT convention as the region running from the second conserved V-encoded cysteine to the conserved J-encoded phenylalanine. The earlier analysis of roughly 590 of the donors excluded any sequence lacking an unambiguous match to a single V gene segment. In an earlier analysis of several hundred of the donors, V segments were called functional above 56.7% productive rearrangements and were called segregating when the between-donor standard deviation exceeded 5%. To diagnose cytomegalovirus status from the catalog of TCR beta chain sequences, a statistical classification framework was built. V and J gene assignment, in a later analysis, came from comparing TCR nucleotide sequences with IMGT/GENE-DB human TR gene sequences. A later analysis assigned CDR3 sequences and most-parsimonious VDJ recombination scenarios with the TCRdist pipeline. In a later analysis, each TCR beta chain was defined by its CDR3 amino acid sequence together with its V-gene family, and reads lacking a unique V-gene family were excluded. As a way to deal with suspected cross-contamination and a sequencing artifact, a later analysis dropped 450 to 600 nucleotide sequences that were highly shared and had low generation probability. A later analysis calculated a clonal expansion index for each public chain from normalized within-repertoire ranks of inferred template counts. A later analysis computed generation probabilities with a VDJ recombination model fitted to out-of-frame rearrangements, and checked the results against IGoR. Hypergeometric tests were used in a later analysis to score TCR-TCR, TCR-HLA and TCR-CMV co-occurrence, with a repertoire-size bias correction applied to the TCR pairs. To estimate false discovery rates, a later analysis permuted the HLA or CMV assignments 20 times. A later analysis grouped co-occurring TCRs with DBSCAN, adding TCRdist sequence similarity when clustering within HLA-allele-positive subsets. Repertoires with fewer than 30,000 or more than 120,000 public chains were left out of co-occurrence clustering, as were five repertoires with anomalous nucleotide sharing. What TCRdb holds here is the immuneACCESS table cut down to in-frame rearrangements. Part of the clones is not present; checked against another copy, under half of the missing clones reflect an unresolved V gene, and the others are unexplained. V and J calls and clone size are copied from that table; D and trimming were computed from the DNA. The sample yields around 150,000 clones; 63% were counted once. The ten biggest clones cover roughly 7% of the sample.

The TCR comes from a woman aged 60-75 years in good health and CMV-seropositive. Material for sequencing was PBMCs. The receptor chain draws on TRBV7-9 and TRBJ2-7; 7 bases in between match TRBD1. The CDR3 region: CASSLVSGRGEQYF. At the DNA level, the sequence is TGTGCCAGCAGCTTAGTGTCTGGCAGGGGGGAGCAGTACTTC. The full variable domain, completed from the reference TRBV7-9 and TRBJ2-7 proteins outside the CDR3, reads DTGVSQNPRHKITKRGQNVTFRCDPISEHNRLYWYRQTLGQGPEFLTYFQNEAQLEKSRLLSDRFSAERPKGSFSTLEIQRTEQGDSAMYLCASSLVSGRGEQYFGPGTRLTVT.